Reported below is one TCR beta chain. The antigen remains undetermined. The CDR3 totals 15 residues. The germline V gene encodes CDR1 MNHEY and CDR2 SVGAGI. The ends were cut back, 1 base at V and 3 bases at J, with 12 bases in the middle. Separate from the roughly 670-subject first cohort, the roughly 130-subject validation cohort was the one that the donors belonged to. These data come from a study of cytomegalovirus exposure and HLA in healthy donors. Study observations and caveats: Most TCRs appeared rarely, but some public TCRs recurred in many donors. A later analysis found first-cohort TCR clusters tended to co-occur in the 90 to 150 validation repertoires.

TCRdb keeps only in-frame clones here, not all; method: immunoSEQ multiplex PCR. The sample lists fewer than 150,000 clones, almost 90% occurring once. This sequence originates from a woman under 30 in good health and CMV-seropositive. The chain is built from TRBV6-5 and TRBJ2-5, with D possibly TRBD1 on 5 matching bases. The sample comprised PBMCs. The CDR3 DNA follows: TGTGCCAGCAGTTACTATCAGGGAATCGAAGAGACCCAGTACTTC. This sequence encodes CASSYYQGIEETQYF.